Below, 15 T cell receptor beta chains from the same sample are listed, as sequenced in a study of cytomegalovirus exposure and HLA in healthy donors. 60 Vbeta and 13 Jbeta primers were used in PCR. Generated by immunoSEQ multiplex PCR, the TCRdb table keeps only in-frame clones and is missing some. Here the sample spans about 150,000 clones, more than 70% being singletons. Sequencing was carried out using PBMCs. The receptors come from a woman aged 40-49 years in good health and CMV-seronegative.

The V call is TRBV10-2, the J call TRBJ2-7, with 13 bases aligning to TRBD2. The CDR3 is 15 amino acids. Trimming cost V 6 bases and J 2 bases; bases outside gene matches: 4. The germline V gene has CDR1 WSHSY and CDR2 SAAADI. CDR3 in amino acids: CASRGLAGSAYEQYF. The CDR3 nucleotides read TGCGCCAGCAGGGGACTAGCGGGGTCCGCCTACGAGCAGTACTTC.

This chain links TRBV2 with TRBJ2-3; the D gene is possibly TRBD1 (6 bases). Germline-derived CDR1 and CDR2 are SNHLY and FYNNEI. The CDR3 is 17 residues long. V lost 7 bases to trimming and J lost 1 base, with 21 bases between them. The CDR3 here is CASTSWGRGRGTDTQYF. The CDR3 DNA reads as TGTGCCAGCACCTCCTGGGGCAGGGGCCGAGGCACAGATACGCAGTATTTT.

The table lists this clone with a few counts. The chain uses TRBV5-1 and TRBJ1-2, with D possibly being TRBD1 (5 bases). The V gene's germline CDR1 is SGHRS and CDR2 YFSETQ. Trimming cost V 1 base and J 0 bases, with 16 bases left between them. The CDR3 is 17 amino acids. The CDR3 DNA follows: TGCGCCAGCAGCTTGAGTACGGGGGGGAGTTCTAACTATGGCTACACCTTC. It codes for CASSLSTGGSSNYGYTF.

The chain combines TRBV4-1 with TRBJ1-2, with a tentative D call TRBD1 (5 bases). Per the germline V gene, CDR1 is MGHRA and CDR2 is YSYEKL. V was clipped by 4 bases and J by 3 bases, with 18 bases between them. The CDR3 is 16 amino acids. The CDR3 here is CASSLDVGHADYGYTF. The CDR3 region has the DNA TGCGCCAGCAGCCTAGATGTCGGACATGCGGACTATGGCTACACCTTC.

This clone was detected once. The chain uses TRBV5-1 and TRBJ1-3; D perhaps matches TRBD1 (5 bases). This CDR3 has 17 residues. Germline-derived CDR1 and CDR2 are SGHRS and YFSETQ. Between the trimmed V and J ends, which lost 2 bases and 0 bases, there was a span of 15 bases. The CDR3 DNA reads TGCGCCAGCAGCTTTGGGGGGATAAGGGACTCTGGAAACACCATATATTTT. Translating gives CASSFGGIRDSGNTIYF. Full variable domain (outside the CDR3, taken from reference TRBV5-1 and TRBJ1-3): KAGVTQTPRYLIKTRGQQVTLSCSPISGHRSVSWYQQTPGQGLQFLFEYFSETQRNKGNFPGRFSGRQFSNSRSEMNVSTLELGDSALYLCASSFGGIRDSGNTIYFGEGSWLTVV.

The V gene is TRBV18, the J gene TRBJ2-3, with D uncertain. The CDR3 consists of 13 residues. Trimming cost V 0 bases and J 5 bases, with 6 bases left between them. CDR1 is KGHSH, CDR2 LQKENI, per germline. The CDR3, as DNA: TGTGCCAGCTCACCACCAACTGAAGATACGCAGTATTTT. This encodes CASSPPTEDTQYF.

This chain links TRBV18 with TRBJ2-7; 7 bases are a match to TRBD1. Per the germline V gene, CDR1 is KGHSH and CDR2 is LQKENI. The V segment lost 4 bases and the J segment 6 bases; nucleotides outside the gene matches: 12. The CDR3 spans 15 residues. CDR3 sequence: CASSQGQRQDGEQYF. The CDR3 DNA reads as TGTGCCAGCTCACAGGGACAGCGACAGGATGGCGAGCAGTACTTC.

The chain joins TRBV18 to TRBJ1-2; TRBD1 might be the D (5 bases). Deletions cut 2 bases from V and 6 bases from J, with 10 bases between. This CDR3 region has 13 residues. The germline gives CDR1 KGHSH, CDR2 LQKENI. Written as DNA, the CDR3 is TGTGCCAGCTCACCAGCAGGGCATGATGGCTACACCTTC. Encoded protein: CASSPAGHDGYTF. Drawing the rest from reference TRBV18 and TRBJ1-2, the complete variable domain is NAGVMQNPRHLVRRRGQEARLRCSPMKGHSHVYWYRQLPEEGLKFMVYLQKENIIDESGMPKERFSAEFPKEGPSILRIQQVVRGDSAAYFCASSPAGHDGYTFGSGTRLTVV.

This sequence joins TRBV5-8 and TRBJ1-5, with D perhaps matching TRBD1 (5 bases). This CDR3 region has 15 residues. V lost 1 base to trimming and J lost 4 bases, with 12 bases between them. Germline CDR1 SGHTS, CDR2 YDEGEE. The CDR3 nucleotides are TGTGCCAGCAGCTTGATGACAGAGAGTAATCAGCCCCAGCATTTT. Translation gives CASSLMTESNQPQHF.

The chain has TRBV29-1 and TRBJ1-1; D not certain. V lost 2 bases, J lost 1 base, and 5 bases lay in between. CDR3 size: 12 residues. The V gene's germline CDR1 is SQVTM and CDR2 ANQGSEA. The chain's CDR3 is CSVEPGNTEAFF. The CDR3 region has the DNA TGCAGCGTTGAACCAGGGAACACTGAAGCTTTCTTT.

The CDR3 loop reads CASSGATGGAPFEQYF. The CDR3 DNA sequence: TGTGCCAGCAGTGGAGCGACAGGGGGCGCCCCGTTTGAGCAGTACTTC. The gene calls are TRBV25-1 and TRBJ2-7, with 10 bases that match TRBD1. Germline CDR1 reads MGHDK; CDR2 reads SYGVNS. J gave up 7 bases and V 4 bases, and 13 bases lay outside the gene matches. This CDR3 is 16 amino acids long.

A few counts support this clone. CDR3 DNA: TGCGCCAGCAGCTGGGACAGCATCACAGATACGCAGTATTTT. It translates to CASSWDSITDTQYF. The rearrangement links TRBV5-1 to TRBJ2-3; the match to TRBD1 covers 7 bases. The J segment lost 2 bases and the V segment lost 3 bases, leaving 3 bases of the junction unmatched. This CDR3 region has 14 residues. Germline assignment: CDR1 SGHRS and CDR2 YFSETQ. Variable domain in full (rest from reference TRBV5-1 and TRBJ2-3): KAGVTQTPRYLIKTRGQQVTLSCSPISGHRSVSWYQQTPGQGLQFLFEYFSETQRNKGNFPGRFSGRQFSNSRSEMNVSTLELGDSALYLCASSWDSITDTQYFGPGTRLTVL.

The sample holds a few counts of this clone. The chain recombines TRBV4-1 with TRBJ1-1; no firm D call. The V end lost 0 bases, the J end lost 4 bases, and 12 bases lay between the germline ends. Germline-derived CDR1 and CDR2 are MGHRA and YSYEKL. The CDR3 is 15 amino acids. The CDR3 DNA is TGCGCCAGCAGCCAAGACCCCTGGAGGAGCACTGAAGCTTTCTTT. Translation gives CASSQDPWRSTEAFF.

The chain couples TRBV18 to TRBJ2-7; D not certain. There are 13 residues in the CDR3. Germline V CDR1 and CDR2: KGHSH, LQKENI. The V end lost 0 bases, the J end lost 3 bases, and 6 bases lay between the germline ends. CDR3: CASSPPNGYEQYF. CDR3 nucleotides: TGTGCCAGCTCACCACCGAACGGCTACGAGCAGTACTTC. Together with reference TRBV18 and TRBJ2-7, the CDR3 gives the full variable domain: NAGVMQNPRHLVRRRGQEARLRCSPMKGHSHVYWYRQLPEEGLKFMVYLQKENIIDESGMPKERFSAEFPKEGPSILRIQQVVRGDSAAYFCASSPPNGYEQYFGPGTRLTVT.

The chain couples TRBV6-5 to TRBJ2-7, with a weak D call TRBD2 (5 bases). The CDR3 is 13 residues long. The V end lost 11 bases, the J end lost 0 bases, and 14 bases lay between the germline ends. Germline values: CDR1 MNHEY, CDR2 SVGAGI. The CDR3 nucleotides read TGTGCCGCCCGGAGGAAAAGCTCCTACGAGCAGTACTTC. Its translation is CAARRKSSYEQYF.